This is a list of T cell receptor beta chains from one sample in a study of blood T cell repertoires in COVID-19. The repertoire was sequenced with immunoSEQ multiplex PCR; TCRdb's copy has only in-frame clones and lacks some. The sample has tens of thousands of clones, 87% seen once. Material for sequencing was peripheral blood. The receptors derive from a man aged 35 to 55 with COVID-19, enrolled during active disease. The conserved cysteine and the conserved F or W are not part of the CDR3 here. For some rows the clone size is stated as once, few or many, or as a class when expanded; others skip it.

TRBV29-1	TRBJ1-2	.	STDRSYGYT
TRBV2	TRBJ1-3	.	ASSVDRGLGNTIY
TRBV7-3	TRBJ2-1	.	ASSLNRNNEQF
TRBV11-3	TRBJ1-1	.	ASSLQGTEAF
TRBV13	TRBJ2-3	.	ASSFAGSSTDTQY
TRBV28	TRBJ2-7	.	ASRLYGTGSYEQY
TRBV10-3	TRBJ1-1	.	AISGGGILNTEAF
TRBV2	TRBJ1-1	.	ASSEVRGAITEAF
TRBV27	TRBJ2-1	.	AAGQGSYNEQF
TRBV5-1	TRBJ2-2	.	ASSLGVSGGRNTGELF
TRBV2	TRBJ2-5	.	ASSDGRVETQY
TRBV7-2	TRBJ2-2	.	ASSLGSGSVTGELF
TRBV7-2	TRBJ2-7	once	ASSLEAASGSHEQY
TRBV29-1	TRBJ2-3	.	STGIGAPSTDTQY
TRBV30	TRBJ1-4	.	AWSTGANEKLF
TRBV5-1	TRBJ2-2	.	ASSWGTGGTGELF
TRBV28	TRBJ2-1	few	ASKSGEINNEQF
TRBV10-3	TRBJ1-1	.	AISAGGSASNTEAF
TRBV19	TRBJ2-1	.	ASSETSYNEQF
TRBV15	TRBJ2-7	few	ATSRAANSYEQY
TRBV19	TRBJ1-5	.	ASSDRANQPQH
TRBV27	TRBJ2-7	.	ASSLSGLAASYEQY
TRBV24-1	TRBJ1-5	.	ATRNSKTGPQH
TRBV28	TRBJ1-2	.	ASRVPTGSGYT
TRBV28	TRBJ2-5	.	ASSSTGGETQY
TRBV30	TRBJ2-3	.	AWSVGTDTQY
TRBV27	TRBJ2-1	.	ASSFGSGIRYF
TRBV5-1	TRBJ2-5	.	ASSLGRGQETQY
TRBV6-6	TRBJ2-7	.	ASSDRQVAYEQY
TRBV5-1	TRBJ2-6	.	ASSLGVGGYGANVLT
TRBV5-5	TRBJ1-2	.	ASSFRESPYT
TRBV7-6	TRBJ1-1	.	ASSSDRVRNTEAF
TRBV3-1/TRBV3-2	TRBJ1-1	.	ASSQGQVNTEAF